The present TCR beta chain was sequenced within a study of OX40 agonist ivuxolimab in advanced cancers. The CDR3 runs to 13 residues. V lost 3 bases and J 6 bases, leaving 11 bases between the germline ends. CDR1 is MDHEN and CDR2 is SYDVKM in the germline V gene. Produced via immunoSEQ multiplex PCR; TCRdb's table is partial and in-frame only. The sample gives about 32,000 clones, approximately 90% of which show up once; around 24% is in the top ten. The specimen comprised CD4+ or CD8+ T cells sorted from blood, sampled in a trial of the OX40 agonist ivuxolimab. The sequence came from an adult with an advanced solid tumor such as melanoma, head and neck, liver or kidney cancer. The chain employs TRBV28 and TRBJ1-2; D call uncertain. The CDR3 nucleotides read TGTGCCAGCAGTTTCTCGGCGCGCAATGGCTACACCTTC. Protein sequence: CASSFSARNGYTF.